This paragraph covers one TCR beta chain sequence. The antigen it recognizes is unknown. Per-nucleotide qualities are absent, and no much larger clonotype sits a single base away. Using the deep immunoSEQ assay, TCR CDR3 regions were amplified from genomic DNA by multiplex PCR. Extracted genomic DNA from each cell subset was spread evenly across all wells of several immunoSEQ 96-well plates, with each plate serving as a replicate. Each replicate PCR for sorted subsets received roughly 0.2 ug genomic DNA, equal to roughly 30,000 T cell genomes. The purified libraries were quantified using a Qubit 3.0 fluorometer, sized with a Bioanalyzer 2100, and then quantified again using the KAPA Library Quantification kit. A separate single-read 150-cycle Illumina NextSeq 550 flow cell was used to sequence each immunoSEQ 96-well plate. The authors' pipeline ran thus. Because the immunoSEQ output held only junctional sequences and lacked quality scores, the filtering could not match the filtering applied to full-length reads. Sequences were annotated with PyIR, a Python wrapper for IgBLAST v1.9, and V/J genes and CDR3 were assigned using IMGT germline references. Reads were removed for weak V/J assignments (E-value above 1e-6), missing CDR3, stop codons, out-of-frame junctions, or ambiguous translated residues. A V3J clonotype was defined by an identical inferred V gene, J gene, and CDR3 amino acid sequence. To compute the percentage overlap between repertoires, the number of shared unique clonotypes was divided by the size of the smaller repertoire. Richness of each repertoire was evaluated using RTK rarefaction, the Chao1 estimator, and Recon v2.1 estimates of unobserved clonotypes. OLGA was used to compute generation probabilities for all TCRbeta clonotypes that the gDNA method yielded from a handful of donors. The clones in this table, taken by TCRdb from immuneACCESS, are in-frame only. Not every clone is retained; where verified, under half of the shortfall comes from an unresolved V gene, and the cause of the rest is unknown. From that table come the V and J calls and clone size; the DNA was used to work out D and trimming. In this sample the table shows millions of clones, around 94% of which occur a single time. In total, the top ten clones hold 0.11% to 0.15% of the sample.

The donors were healthy, HIV-negative adults with no recently reported acute infections or vaccinations. All donors were Caucasian adults living in Nashville, Tennessee, USA. CD4+ T cells were enriched by magnetic negative selection, after which naive cells were positively selected on CD45RA and the negative fraction was taken as the memory subset. After blood collection by leukapheresis, PBMCs were isolated using Ficoll-Histopaque density gradient centrifugation and then cryopreserved in the vapor phase of liquid nitrogen. Purity and quantity of every magnetically sorted T cell population were checked by analytical flow cytometry. Genomic DNA was isolated from every sorted fraction and measured by UV absorbance on a Nanodrop 2000c. This entry comes from a study of shared clonotypes between healthy human individuals (dated by TCRdb to 2018 to 2020). Looking at the study overall: A couple of women and a few men aged 18 to 49 years were included in the cohort. For each donor, CD4 naive and CD4 memory were each given three plates, CD8 naive was given two plates, and CD8 memory was given one plate. To estimate repertoire size and how much clonotypes are shared between individuals, the study performed deep sequencing of blood TCR repertoires from roughly five healthy adults. To increase sequencing depth and limit assay-specific biases, TCR repertoire library preparation and sequencing were carried out by different laboratories using diverse techniques. Between about 0.94 and 8.9 billion PBMCs per donor were obtained by leukapheresis.

The paper's findings and limits, for the study overall: Higher generation probabilities were observed for clonotypes shared by all four sorted-subset donors than for non-shared clonotypes. Pairwise subsampling led to the expectation that sequencing depth would affect the degree of clonotype sharing among donors. Because the study included only a small number of donors, the genetic and exposure-history diversity represented was limited. Naive subsets generally had larger estimated clonotype richness than memory subsets. Sampling was restricted to blood, and TCR repertoires in tissue are likely to differ from TCR repertoires in blood. Rarefaction of sorted-subset datasets indicated incomplete sequencing despite the large sequencing depth. Sharing across four donors was observed for 4.5% to 6.5% of naive CD4, under 4% of naive CD8, 2% to 2.5% of memory CD4, and around 0.44% of memory CD8 clonotypes.

Sample: naive CD4+ T cells sorted from blood. Taken with the paper, the label for cell subset or site translates to: CD45RA+ positively selected. This TCR came from a young man in good health.

The CDR3 in this case is CASSLGPGTGLTDTQYF. The nucleotide sequence is TGTGCCAGCAGCTTAGGACCCGGGACAGGGCTCACAGATACGCAGTATTTT. The chain is encoded by TRBV11-1 joined to TRBJ2-3; TRBD1 aligns with 9 central bases. The germline V gene (reference sequence) specifies SGHAT as CDR1 and FQDESV as CDR2. Germline trimming amounts to 1 base on V and 2 bases on J, with 7 as the count of junction bases outside the gene matches. Taken from cysteine to phenylalanine, the CDR3 has 17 residues. CDR3 DNA is the only sequence kept; it has 51 bases, read in frame from the first base.